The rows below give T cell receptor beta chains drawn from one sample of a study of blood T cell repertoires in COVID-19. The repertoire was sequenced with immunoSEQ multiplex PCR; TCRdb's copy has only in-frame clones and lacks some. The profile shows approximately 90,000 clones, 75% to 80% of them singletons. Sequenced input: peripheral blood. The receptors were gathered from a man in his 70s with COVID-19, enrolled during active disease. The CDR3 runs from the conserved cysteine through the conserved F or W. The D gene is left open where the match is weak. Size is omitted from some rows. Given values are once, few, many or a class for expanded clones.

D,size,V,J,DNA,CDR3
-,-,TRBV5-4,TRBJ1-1,TGTGCCAGCAGCTTGACAGGGTTAAACACTGAAGCTTTCTTT,CASSLTGLNTEAFF
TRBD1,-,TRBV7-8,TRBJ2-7,TGTGCCAGCAGAGAACCCGGGACAGGGAGTTTTGAGCAGTACTTC,CASREPGTGSFEQYF
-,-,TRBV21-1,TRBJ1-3,TGTGCCAGCAGCAAGCCGCGGGACAGGAGTAGGAAACTTTACTCTGGAAACACCATATATTTT,CASSKPRDRSRKLYSGNTIYF
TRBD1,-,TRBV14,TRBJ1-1,TGTGCCAGCAGCCAACGGACAGGGAACACTGAAGCTTTCTTT,CASSQRTGNTEAFF
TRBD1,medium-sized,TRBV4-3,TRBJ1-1,TGCGCCAGCAGCCAAGAAGTGGGACAGGAAGCTTTCTTT,CASSQEVGQEAFF
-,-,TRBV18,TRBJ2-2,TGTGCCAGCTCGCCCCAGGGTGATAACACCGGGGAGCTGTTTTTT,CASSPQGDNTGELFF
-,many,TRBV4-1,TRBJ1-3,TGCGCCAGCAGCCCGGGCCCCCTACCCGAGGGTTCATCTGGAAACACCATATATTTT,CASSPGPLPEGSSGNTIYF
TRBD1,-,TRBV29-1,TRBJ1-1,TGCAGCGTGGACAGGGTTAACACTGAAGCTTTCTTT,CSVDRVNTEAFF
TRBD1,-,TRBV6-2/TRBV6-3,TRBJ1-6,TGTGCCAGCAGTTACCCGGACAGGTCTAATTCACCCCTCCACTTT,CASSYPDRSNSPLHF
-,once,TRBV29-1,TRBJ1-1,TGCAGCGGTGGGCGGGGGGCAAACACTGAAGCTTTCTTT,CSGGRGANTEAFF
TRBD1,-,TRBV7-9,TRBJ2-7,TGTGCCAGCAGCTTCCCGGGACAGGGCCCTCGGGGATACGAGCAGTACTTC,CASSFPGQGPRGYEQYF
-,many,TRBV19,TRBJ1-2,TGTGCCAGTAGTATAGATCGGACAGTCAGCTATGGCTACACCTTC,CASSIDRTVSYGYTF
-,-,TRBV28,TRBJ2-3,TGTGCCAGCAGGAAGATTTTCGGGGTCGATACGCAGTATTTT,CASRKIFGVDTQYF
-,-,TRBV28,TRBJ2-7,TGTGCCAGCCTTGATGGGGCACCCTCCTACGAGCAGTACTTC,CASLDGAPSYEQYF
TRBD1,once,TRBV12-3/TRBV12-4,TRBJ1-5,TGTGCCAGCAGCGGGACAGGCAATCAGCCCCAGCATTTT,CASSGTGNQPQHF
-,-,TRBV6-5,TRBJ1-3,TGTGCCAGCAGTTCGGGAGGTTTCGGAAACACCATATATTTT,CASSSGGFGNTIYF
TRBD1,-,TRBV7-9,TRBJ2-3,TGTGCCAGCAGCCAACTGCGGACAGGCAGCACAGATACGCAGTATTTT,CASSQLRTGSTDTQYF
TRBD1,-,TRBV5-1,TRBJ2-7,TGCGCCAGCAGCTTGGAAGGGACAGGGGGCAACGAGCAGTACTTC,CASSLEGTGGNEQYF
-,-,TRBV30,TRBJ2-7,TGTGCCTGGACAAGGGGGTCCGAGCAGTACTTC,CAWTRGSEQYF
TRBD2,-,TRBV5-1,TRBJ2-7,TGCGCCAGCAGCTTGGTCCCTAGCGGGGCCTACGAGCAGTACTTC,CASSLVPSGAYEQYF
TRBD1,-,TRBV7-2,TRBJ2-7,TGTGCCAGCAGCTACCTAGGACAGGGATACGAGCAGTACTTC,CASSYLGQGYEQYF
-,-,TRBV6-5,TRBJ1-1,TGTGCCAGCAGGTCGGGTACCACTGAAGCTTTCTTT,CASRSGTTEAFF
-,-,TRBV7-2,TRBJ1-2,TGTGCCAGCAGCTTAGAGCCCGGGGTTGGTGGCTACACCTTC,CASSLEPGVGGYTF
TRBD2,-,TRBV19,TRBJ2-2,TGTGCCAGTAGTATGCAGGGACTAGTGAACACCGGGGAGCTGTTTTTT,CASSMQGLVNTGELFF
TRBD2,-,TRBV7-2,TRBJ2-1,TGTGCCAGCAGCTTACTAGCGGGTACCTACAATGAGCAGTTCTTC,CASSLLAGTYNEQFF
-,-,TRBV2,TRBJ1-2,TGTGCCAGCATTTTCCGGCAGGACTATGGCTACACCTTC,CASIFRQDYGYTF
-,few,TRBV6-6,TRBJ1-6,TGTGCCAGCATGCGCACCGGGACTCCCGGACCACCCCTCCACTTT,CASMRTGTPGPPLHF
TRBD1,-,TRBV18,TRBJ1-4,TGTGCCAGCTCACCGCAGGGACAGGGTAATGAAAAACTGTTTTTT,CASSPQGQGNEKLFF
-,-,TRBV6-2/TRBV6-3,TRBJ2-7,TGTGCCAGCAGTTACGGGGCGGCGAGCTCCTACGAGCAGTACTTC,CASSYGAASSYEQYF
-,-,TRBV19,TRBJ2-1,TGTGCCAGTAGTGAAGGTTTCCGACTCTACAATGAGCAGTTCTTC,CASSEGFRLYNEQFF
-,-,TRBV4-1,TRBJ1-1,TGCGCCAGCAGCCATATAGGGGACACTGAAGCTTTCTTT,CASSHIGDTEAFF
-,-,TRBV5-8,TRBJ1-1,TGTGCCAGCAGCTTGGAATCGGGGGGCGACACTGAAGCTTTCTTT,CASSLESGGDTEAFF
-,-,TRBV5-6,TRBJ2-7,TGTGCCAGCAGCTCGGACAGTCGCTACGAGCAGTACTTC,CASSSDSRYEQYF
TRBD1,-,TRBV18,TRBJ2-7,TGTGCCAGCTCACCGACAGGGGCCGAGCAGTACTTC,CASSPTGAEQYF
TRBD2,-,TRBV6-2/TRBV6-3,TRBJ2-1,TGTGCCAGCAGTTACTCTAGACTAGCAAAGAATGAGCAGTTCTTC,CASSYSRLAKNEQFF
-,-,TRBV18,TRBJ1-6,TGTGCCAGCTCACCGGGGGGCTCCTATAATTCACCCCTCCACTTT,CASSPGGSYNSPLHF
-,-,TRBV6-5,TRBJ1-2,TGTGCCAGCAGCCGTCGGGGGACTAACTATGGCTACACCTTC,CASSRRGTNYGYTF
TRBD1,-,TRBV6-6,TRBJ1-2,TGTGCCAGCAGTTACACAGGGGCAGCTAACTATGGCTACACCTTC,CASSYTGAANYGYTF
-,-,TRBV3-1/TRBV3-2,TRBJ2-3,TGTGCCAGCAGCCAAGAGCCGCGGCCAAACCCCACATCCGATACGCAGTATTTT,CASSQEPRPNPTSDTQYF
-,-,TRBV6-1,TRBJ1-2,TGTGCCAGCAGTGAAGCATATCGGGAGGCCTATGGCTACACCTTC,CASSEAYREAYGYTF